This T cell receptor beta chain was obtained from a study of PD-L1 blockade in urothelial cancer. Study as a whole: Patients arrived having already received 0 to 3 prior chemotherapy regimens.

Documented time point: pretreatment peripheral blood. Only in-frame clones appear in the TCRdb table, and some are missing; sequencing was by immunoSEQ multiplex PCR. Of 95,000 or so clones in the sample, roughly 91% were seen once. The trim removed 6 bases at V and 2 bases at J, leaving 7 bases unmatched. This CDR3 has 15 residues. CDR1 SNHLY and CDR2 FYNNEI come from the germline V gene. Material: PBMCs, obtained around atezolizumab (anti-PD-L1) treatment. The source of this sequence is a man between 60 and 75 years old with urothelial cancer. The chain carries TRBV2 and TRBJ2-3, with 8 bases that match TRBD1. CDR3: CASRGGQVITDTQYF. Written as DNA, the CDR3 is TGTGCCAGCAGAGGGGGACAGGTAATCACAGATACGCAGTATTTT. Looking up the rest from reference TRBV2 and TRBJ2-3 gives the full variable domain: EPEVTQTPSHQVTQMGQEVILRCVPISNHLYFYWYRQILGQKVEFLVSFYNNEISEKSEIFDDQFSVERPDGSNFTLKIRSTKLEDSAMYFCASRGGQVITDTQYFGPGTRLTVL.